This is a list of T cell receptor beta chains from one sample in a study of cytotoxic CD8 clonotypes in ibrutinib-treated CLL. Some clones are missing from TCRdb's copy, which holds only in-frame ones; the method was immunoSEQ multiplex PCR. The sample has more than 200,000 clones; roughly 70% are singletons. The source material was PBMCs, sampled after 24 months of ibrutinib treatment. The receptors derive from a human donor with chronic lymphocytic leukemia. CDR3s include the opening cysteine and the closing phenylalanine or tryptophan. The order of the fields is clone size, J gene, V gene, D gene, CDR3 protein, CDR3 DNA. A D gene is named only where the DNA matches it firmly. The listing skips clone size in some rows; elsewhere it reads once, few, many or a size class.

size: -; J: TRBJ2-5; V: TRBV9; D: TRBD1; CDR3: CASSVYGQVQETQYF; DNA: TGTGCCAGCAGCGTATATGGACAGGTCCAAGAGACCCAGTACTTC
size: -; J: TRBJ2-7; V: TRBV27; D: -; CDR3: CASSLYRSYEQYF; DNA: TGTGCCAGCAGTTTATATAGGTCCTACGAGCAGTACTTC
size: once; J: TRBJ2-3; V: TRBV7-3; D: TRBD2; CDR3: CASSLGLSSTDTQYF; DNA: TGTGCCAGCAGCTTGGGACTATCAAGCACAGATACGCAGTATTTT
size: -; J: TRBJ2-1; V: TRBV5-1; D: -; CDR3: CASSLGSPNEQFF; DNA: TGCGCCAGCAGCTTGGGCTCCCCAAATGAGCAGTTCTTC
size: few; J: TRBJ1-5; V: TRBV2; D: -; CDR3: CASSDLLSNQPQHF; DNA: TGTGCCAGCAGTGACTTGCTTAGCAATCAGCCCCAGCATTTT
size: -; J: TRBJ2-4; V: TRBV19; D: -; CDR3: CATRGGAKNIQYF; DNA: TGTGCCACCAGGGGAGGGGCCAAAAACATTCAGTACTTC
size: few; J: TRBJ1-5; V: TRBV19; D: -; CDR3: CASSTQGDQPQHF; DNA: TGTGCCAGTAGCACTCAGGGCGATCAGCCCCAGCATTTT
size: -; J: TRBJ1-2; V: TRBV21-1; D: -; CDR3: CASSKGRGEGRDGYTF; DNA: TGTGCCAGCAGCAAAGGGAGAGGGGAGGGAAGGGATGGCTACACCTTC
size: -; J: TRBJ2-1; V: TRBV2; D: -; CDR3: CASTMDLGPHNEQFF; DNA: TGTGCCAGCACTATGGACCTCGGGCCCCACAATGAGCAGTTCTTC
size: -; J: TRBJ2-3; V: TRBV7-2; D: -; CDR3: CASSLDGSTDTQYF; DNA: TGTGCCAGCAGCTTGGACGGAAGCACAGATACGCAGTATTTT
size: -; J: TRBJ2-1; V: TRBV7-9; D: TRBD2; CDR3: CASSLAPGLAGRDNEQFF; DNA: TGTGCCAGCAGCTTAGCGCCCGGGTTAGCGGGCCGTGACAATGAGCAGTTCTTC
size: -; J: TRBJ2-1; V: TRBV5-1; D: TRBD2; CDR3: CASRRSGLAGVNEQFF; DNA: TGCGCCAGCCGCCGGTCAGGACTAGCGGGAGTGAATGAGCAGTTCTTC
size: -; J: TRBJ2-3; V: TRBV21-1; D: -; CDR3: CASRSGQEAQTDTQYF; DNA: TGTGCCAGCAGATCGGGACAGGAAGCCCAAACAGATACGCAGTATTTT
size: -; J: TRBJ2-7; V: TRBV29-1; D: TRBD1; CDR3: CSVTPGGGYEQYF; DNA: TGCAGCGTTACACCAGGGGGCGGCTACGAGCAGTACTTC
size: few; J: TRBJ2-7; V: TRBV7-3; D: TRBD2; CDR3: CASSPGTSGSEQYF; DNA: TGTGCCAGCAGCCCCGGGACTAGCGGGAGCGAGCAGTACTTC
size: -; J: TRBJ2-1; V: TRBV7-3; D: -; CDR3: CASSKSTGGSYNEQFF; DNA: TGTGCCAGCAGCAAATCGACTGGGGGATCCTACAATGAGCAGTTCTTC
size: -; J: TRBJ2-3; V: TRBV28; D: -; CDR3: CASVESGTDTQYF; DNA: TGTGCCAGTGTTGAGTCTGGCACAGATACGCAGTATTTT
size: -; J: TRBJ2-7; V: TRBV28; D: TRBD1; CDR3: CASSLAGQGSYEQYF; DNA: TGTGCCAGCAGTTTAGCGGGACAGGGTTCCTACGAGCAGTACTTC
size: -; J: TRBJ1-2; V: TRBV11-2; D: -; CDR3: CASSERLRTQINYGYTF; DNA: TGTGCCAGCAGCGAACGACTGAGAACCCAAATAAACTATGGCTACACCTTC
size: few; J: TRBJ2-5; V: TRBV5-1; D: -; CDR3: CASSLGPQETQYF; DNA: TGCGCCAGCAGCTTGGGACCACAAGAGACCCAGTACTTC
size: -; J: TRBJ2-5; V: TRBV9; D: -; CDR3: CASSAPNRAETQYF; DNA: TGTGCCAGCAGCGCCCCGAACAGGGCTGAGACCCAGTACTTC